These 10 T cell receptor beta chains were sequenced from one sample in a study of shared clonotypes between healthy human individuals. Positively selected for CCR7, the CD45RO-negative cells used as naive CD8 cells excluded terminally differentiated effector memory CD45RA+ cells. Some clones are missing from TCRdb's copy, which holds only in-frame ones; the method was immunoSEQ multiplex PCR. The table has some 2.1 million clones, approximately 94% seen once. The sequenced material came from naive CD8+ T cells sorted from blood. These receptors were collected from a man aged 18 to 29 in good health.

The chain carries TRBV5-1 and TRBJ1-1, with D unclear. The CDR3 is 13 amino acids. Germline CDR1 reads SGHRS; CDR2 reads YFSETQ. V was shortened by 5 bases and J by 2 bases, with 10 bases between the two germline ends. CDR3 nucleotide sequence: TGCGCCAGCAGTGTAGGGATTAACACTGAAGCTTTCTTT. Its protein product is CASSVGINTEAFF.

The V and J genes are TRBV7-9 and TRBJ2-7, with D maybe TRBD1 (5 bases). Looked up from germline, CDR1 is SEHNR and CDR2 is FQNEAQ (reference sequence). There are 14 residues in the CDR3. The V gene lost 5 bases and the J gene lost 3 bases, with 14 bases spanning the gap. CDR3 DNA: TGTGCCAGCAGCCGCCCCGACAGAAACTACGAGCAGTACTTC. Amino acids: CASSRPDRNYEQYF.

In its sample, this clone was seen once. The rearrangement uses TRBV30 and TRBJ1-1; TRBD1 is a possible D gene (5 bases). V was cut by 5 bases and J by 6 bases, with 16 bases left in between. CDR1 and CDR2 (germline): GTSNPN, SVGIG (reference sequence). This CDR3 is 13 amino acids long. The CDR3 protein is CAWGDGGGAEAFF. DNA of the CDR3: TGTGCCTGGGGGGACGGTGGAGGGGCTGAAGCTTTCTTT.

The chain uses TRBV6-1 and TRBJ1-1; D may be TRBD1 (6 bases). CDR3 length: 15 residues. Per the germline V gene, CDR1 is MNHNS and CDR2 is SASEGT. The germline V and J ends were trimmed by 2 bases and 1 base, with 11 bases remaining between them. The CDR3 sequence: CASSEQRDKNTEAFF. CDR3 DNA: TGTGCCAGCAGTGAACAAAGGGACAAGAACACTGAAGCTTTCTTT.

The chain carries TRBV5-4 and TRBJ2-7; 8 bases agree with TRBD1. J gave up 6 bases and V 5 bases, and 7 bases lay outside the gene matches. CDR1 and CDR2 from the germline V gene are SGHNT and YYREEE (reference sequence). The CDR3 runs to 13 residues. CDR3: CASSLDRGVEQYF. The CDR3 DNA sequence: TGTGCCAGCAGTTTAGACAGGGGTGTCGAGCAGTACTTC.

The chain uses TRBV6-1 and TRBJ2-1; the match to TRBD1 covers 9 bases. Per germline, CDR1 MNHNS and CDR2 SASEGT. The CDR3 length is 15 residues. V trimming: 10 bases; J trimming: 4 bases; junction bases outside the gene matches: 11. The CDR3 DNA follows: TGTGCCATCCTACCGGGACAGGGAACATACAATGAGCAGTTCTTC. Protein sequence: CAILPGQGTYNEQFF.

As for this clone: The identical CDR3 is also encoded by other nucleotide sequences in the sample. The chain uses TRBV4-1 and TRBJ1-1; D perhaps matches TRBD1 (6 bases). Germline V gene data show CDR1 as MGHRA and CDR2 as YSYEKL. V was pared by 3 bases and J by 4 bases, with 12 bases between. This CDR3 has 14 residues. The CDR3 is CASSHQGLSTEAFF. DNA of the CDR3: TGCGCCAGCAGCCATCAGGGGTTGAGCACTGAAGCTTTCTTT.

This clone is a singleton in its sample. Within the sample, other DNA sequences also encode this same CDR3. The J gene is TRBJ2-7, the V gene TRBV6-5; 7 bases map to TRBD1. Germline CDR1 and CDR2: MNHEY and SVGAGI. The CDR3 is made up of 16 amino acids. Trimming at V came to 6 bases and at J to 5 bases, leaving 16 bases not matched to a gene. CDR3 residues: CASSYNKQGNLDEQYF. CDR3 sequence (DNA): TGTGCCAGCAGCTACAATAAACAGGGGAATCTGGACGAGCAGTACTTC.

V gene TRBV5-1 combines with J gene TRBJ2-1; D call uncertain. The V gene's germline CDR1 is SGHRS and CDR2 YFSETQ. The CDR3 has 15 amino acids. Trimming took off 1 base at V and 6 bases at J, with 14 bases between the two ends. The CDR3 here is CASSLSGPPFNEQFF. The CDR3 DNA follows: TGCGCCAGCAGCTTGTCTGGCCCCCCTTTCAATGAGCAGTTCTTC.

The rearrangement joins TRBV11-1 to TRBJ2-3; D call uncertain. This CDR3 is 12 amino acids long. The germline gives CDR1 SGHAT, CDR2 FQDESV (reference sequence). Between the trimmed V and J ends, which lost 5 bases and 5 bases, there was a span of 8 bases. In DNA form, the CDR3 reads TGTGCCAGCAGCCGACTTCAAGATACGCAGTATTTT. This sequence encodes CASSRLQDTQYF.